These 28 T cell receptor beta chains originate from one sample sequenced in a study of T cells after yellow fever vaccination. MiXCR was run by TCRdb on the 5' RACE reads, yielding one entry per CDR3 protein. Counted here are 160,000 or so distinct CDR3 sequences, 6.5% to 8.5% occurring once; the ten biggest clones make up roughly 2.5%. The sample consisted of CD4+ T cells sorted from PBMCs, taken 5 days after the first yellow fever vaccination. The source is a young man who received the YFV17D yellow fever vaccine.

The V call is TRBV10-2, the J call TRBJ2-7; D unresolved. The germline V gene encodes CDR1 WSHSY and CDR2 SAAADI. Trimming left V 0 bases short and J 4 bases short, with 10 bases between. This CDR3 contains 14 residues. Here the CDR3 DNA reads TGCGCCAGCAGTGAGTCGGCAGGTGGGTACGAGCAGTACGTC. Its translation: CASSESAGGYEQYV.

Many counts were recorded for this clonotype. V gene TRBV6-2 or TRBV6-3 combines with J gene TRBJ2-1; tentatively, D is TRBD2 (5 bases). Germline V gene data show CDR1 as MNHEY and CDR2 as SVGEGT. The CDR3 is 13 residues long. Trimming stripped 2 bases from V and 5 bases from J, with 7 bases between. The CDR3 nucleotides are TGTGCCAGCAGTTACCTAGCCGACAATGAGCAGTTCTTC. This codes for CASSYLADNEQFF.

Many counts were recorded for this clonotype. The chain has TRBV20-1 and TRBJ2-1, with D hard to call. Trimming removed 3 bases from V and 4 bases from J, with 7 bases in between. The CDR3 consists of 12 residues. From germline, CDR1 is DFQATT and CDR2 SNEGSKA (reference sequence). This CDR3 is CSARVGYNEQFF. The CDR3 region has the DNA TGCAGTGCTAGGGTCGGGTACAATGAGCAGTTCTTC.

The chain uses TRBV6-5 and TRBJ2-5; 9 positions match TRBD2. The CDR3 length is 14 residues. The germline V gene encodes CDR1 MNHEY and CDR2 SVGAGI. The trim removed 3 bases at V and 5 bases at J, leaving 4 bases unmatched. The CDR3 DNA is TGTGCCAGCAGTTATCGGCGGGGGGGGGAGACCCAGTACTTC. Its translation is CASSYRRGGETQYF.

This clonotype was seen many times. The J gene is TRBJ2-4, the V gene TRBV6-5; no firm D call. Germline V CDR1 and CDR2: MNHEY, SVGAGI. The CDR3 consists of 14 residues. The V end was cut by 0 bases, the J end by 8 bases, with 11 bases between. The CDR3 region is CASSYSGLKDIQYF. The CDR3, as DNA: TGTGCCAGCAGTTACTCAGGGCTCAAGGACATTCAGTACTTC.

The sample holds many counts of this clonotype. CDR3 amino acids: CASSLAQGPLHF. The CDR3 DNA reads TGTGCCAGCAGCTTAGCCCAGGGACCCCTCCACTTT. The chain joins TRBV7-8 to TRBJ1-6; tentatively, D is TRBD1 (5 bases). This CDR3 is built from 12 residues. Looked up from germline, CDR1 is SGHVS and CDR2 is FQNEAQ. Trimming took 0 bases from V and 12 from J, leaving 6 bases between them.

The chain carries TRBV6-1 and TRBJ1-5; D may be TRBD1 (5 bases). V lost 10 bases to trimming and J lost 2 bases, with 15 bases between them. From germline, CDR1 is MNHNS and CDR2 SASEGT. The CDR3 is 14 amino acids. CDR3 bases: TGTGCCACCACGAGACGGGGCGGCAATCAGCCCCAGCATTTT. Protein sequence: CATTRRGGNQPQHF.

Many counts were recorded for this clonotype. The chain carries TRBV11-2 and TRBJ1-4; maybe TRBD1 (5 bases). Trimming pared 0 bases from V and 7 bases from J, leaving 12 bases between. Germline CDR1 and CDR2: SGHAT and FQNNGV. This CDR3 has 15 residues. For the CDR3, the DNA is TGTGCCAGCAGCTTAGATCAGGGTGTGAGTGAAAAACTGTTTTTT. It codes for CASSLDQGVSEKLFF.

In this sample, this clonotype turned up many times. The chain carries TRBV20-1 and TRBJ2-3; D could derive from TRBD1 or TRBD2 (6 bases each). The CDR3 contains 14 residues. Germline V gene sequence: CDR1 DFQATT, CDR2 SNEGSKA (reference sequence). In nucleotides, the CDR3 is TGCAGCGGGAACGGGGGCCCTAGCACAGATACGCAGTATTTT. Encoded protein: CSGNGGPSTDTQYF.

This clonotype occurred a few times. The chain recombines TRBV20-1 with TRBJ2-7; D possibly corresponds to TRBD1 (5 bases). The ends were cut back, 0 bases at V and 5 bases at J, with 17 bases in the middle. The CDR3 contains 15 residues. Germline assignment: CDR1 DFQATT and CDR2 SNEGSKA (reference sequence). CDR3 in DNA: TGCAGTGCTAGAGACCCCAGGGCGTCAACCAACGAGCAGTACTTC. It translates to CSARDPRASTNEQYF.

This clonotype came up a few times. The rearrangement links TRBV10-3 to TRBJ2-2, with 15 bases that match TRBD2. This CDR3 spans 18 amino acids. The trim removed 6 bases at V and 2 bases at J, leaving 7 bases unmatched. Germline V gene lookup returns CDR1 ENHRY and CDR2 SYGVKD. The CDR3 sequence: CAISRTSGGAPNTGELFF. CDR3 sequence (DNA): TGTGCCATCAGCCGGACTAGCGGGGGGGCCCCCAACACCGGGGAGCTGTTTTTT.

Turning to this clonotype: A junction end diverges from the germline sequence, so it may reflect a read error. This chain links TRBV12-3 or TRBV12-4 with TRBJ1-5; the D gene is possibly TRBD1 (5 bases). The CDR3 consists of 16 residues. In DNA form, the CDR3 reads TGTGCCAGCAGTTTCGGCCGGGACGTTAGCAATCAGCACCAGCATTTT. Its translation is CASSFGRDVSNQHQHF.

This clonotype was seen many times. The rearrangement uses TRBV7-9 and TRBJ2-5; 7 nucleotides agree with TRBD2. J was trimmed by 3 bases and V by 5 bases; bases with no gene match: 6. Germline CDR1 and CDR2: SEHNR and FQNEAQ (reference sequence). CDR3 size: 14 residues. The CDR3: CASSPMGTKETQYF. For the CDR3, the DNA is TGTGCCAGCAGCCCAATGGGGACTAAAGAGACCCAGTACTTC.

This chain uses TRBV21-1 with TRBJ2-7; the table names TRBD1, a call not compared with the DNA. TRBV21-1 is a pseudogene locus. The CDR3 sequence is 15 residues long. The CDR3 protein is CASSNLQGGEYEQYF. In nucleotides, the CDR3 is TGTGCCAGCAGCAATCTACAGGGGGGCGAATACGAGCAGTACTTC.

CDR3 protein: CASSFGGLANEKLFF. CDR3 nucleotides: TGTGCCAGCAGTTTTGGGGGGTTGGCTAATGAAAAACTGTTTTTT. The chain links TRBV12-3 or TRBV12-4 to TRBJ1-4; the D gene is possibly TRBD1 (5 bases). The CDR3 extends over 15 amino acids. V was clipped by 3 bases and J by 3 bases, with 11 bases between them.

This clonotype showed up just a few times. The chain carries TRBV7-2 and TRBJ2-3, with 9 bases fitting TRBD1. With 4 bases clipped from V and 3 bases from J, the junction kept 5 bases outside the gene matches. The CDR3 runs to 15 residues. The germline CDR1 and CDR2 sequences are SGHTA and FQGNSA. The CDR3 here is CASSSPDRGTDTQYF. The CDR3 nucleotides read TGTGCCAGCAGCTCTCCGGACAGGGGAACAGATACGCAGTATTTT.

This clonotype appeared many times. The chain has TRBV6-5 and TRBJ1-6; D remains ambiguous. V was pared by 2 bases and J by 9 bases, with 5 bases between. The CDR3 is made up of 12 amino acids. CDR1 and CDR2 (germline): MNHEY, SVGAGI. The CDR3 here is CASSYLFSPLHF. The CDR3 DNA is TGTGCCAGCAGTTACCTCTTTTCACCCCTCCACTTT.

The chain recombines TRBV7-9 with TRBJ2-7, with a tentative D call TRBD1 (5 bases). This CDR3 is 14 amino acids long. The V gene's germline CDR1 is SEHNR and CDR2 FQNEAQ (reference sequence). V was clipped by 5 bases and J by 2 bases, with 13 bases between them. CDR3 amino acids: CASSPDRQTYEQYF. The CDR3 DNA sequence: TGTGCCAGCAGCCCCGACAGACAAACCTACGAGCAGTACTTC. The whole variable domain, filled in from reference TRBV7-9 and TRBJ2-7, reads DTGVSQNPRHKITKRGQNVTFRCDPISEHNRLYWYRQTLGQGPEFLTYFQNEAQLEKSRLLSDRFSAERPKGSFSTLEIQRTEQGDSAMYLCASSPDRQTYEQYFGPGTRLTVT.

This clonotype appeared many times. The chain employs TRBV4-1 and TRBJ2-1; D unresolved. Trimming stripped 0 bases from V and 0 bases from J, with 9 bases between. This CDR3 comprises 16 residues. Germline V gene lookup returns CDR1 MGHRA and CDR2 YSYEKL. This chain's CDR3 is CASSQDLQTSYNEQFF. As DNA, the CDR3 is TGCGCCAGCAGCCAAGATCTACAGACCTCCTACAATGAGCAGTTCTTC.

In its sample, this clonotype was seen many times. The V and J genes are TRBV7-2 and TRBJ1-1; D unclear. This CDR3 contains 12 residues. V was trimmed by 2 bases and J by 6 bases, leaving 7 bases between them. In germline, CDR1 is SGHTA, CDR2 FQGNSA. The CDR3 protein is CASSLMGSEAFF. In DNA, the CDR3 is TGTGCCAGCAGCTTAATGGGCTCTGAAGCTTTCTTT.

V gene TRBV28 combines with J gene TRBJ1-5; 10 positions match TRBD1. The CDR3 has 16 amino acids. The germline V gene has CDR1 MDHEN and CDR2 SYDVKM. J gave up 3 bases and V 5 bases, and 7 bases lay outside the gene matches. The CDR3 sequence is CASSPRDRGFNQPQHF. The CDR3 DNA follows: TGTGCCAGCAGTCCCCGGGACAGGGGTTTCAATCAGCCCCAGCATTTT.

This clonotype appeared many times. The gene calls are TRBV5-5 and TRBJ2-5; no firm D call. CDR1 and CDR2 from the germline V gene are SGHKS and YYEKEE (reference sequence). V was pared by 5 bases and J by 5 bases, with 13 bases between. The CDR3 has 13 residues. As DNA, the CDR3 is TGTGCCAGCAGTTACCCTCGGCGGGAGACCCAGTACTTC. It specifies CASSYPRRETQYF.

The CDR3 bases are TGCGCCAGCAGCCACGCCCCGGACACGAAGTACGAGCAGTACGTC. Encoded protein: CASSHAPDTKYEQYV. The chain carries TRBV4-1 and TRBJ2-7; weak D call: TRBD1 (5 bases). V shed 3 bases and J shed 4 bases, with 16 bases lying between them. Per germline, CDR1 MGHRA and CDR2 YSYEKL. This CDR3 is built from 15 residues.

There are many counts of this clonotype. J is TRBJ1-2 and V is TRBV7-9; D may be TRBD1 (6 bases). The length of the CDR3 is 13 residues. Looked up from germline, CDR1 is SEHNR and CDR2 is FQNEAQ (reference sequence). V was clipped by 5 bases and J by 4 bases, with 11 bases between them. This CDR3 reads CASSPDRRYGYTF. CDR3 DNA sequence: TGTGCCAGCAGCCCCGACAGGCGCTATGGCTACACCTTC.

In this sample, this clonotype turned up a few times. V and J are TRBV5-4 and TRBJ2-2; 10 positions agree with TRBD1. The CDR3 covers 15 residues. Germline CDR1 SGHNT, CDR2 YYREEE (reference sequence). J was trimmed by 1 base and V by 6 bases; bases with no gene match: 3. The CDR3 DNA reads TGTGCCAGCACTGGGGACAGGGGGAACACCGGGGAGCTGTTTTTT. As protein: CASTGDRGNTGELFF. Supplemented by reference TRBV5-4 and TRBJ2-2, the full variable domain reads ETGVTQSPTHLIKTRGQQVTLRCSSQSGHNTVSWYQQALGQGPQFIFQYYREEENGRGNFPPRFSGLQFPNYSSELNVNALELDDSALYLCASTGDRGNTGELFFGEGSRLTVL.

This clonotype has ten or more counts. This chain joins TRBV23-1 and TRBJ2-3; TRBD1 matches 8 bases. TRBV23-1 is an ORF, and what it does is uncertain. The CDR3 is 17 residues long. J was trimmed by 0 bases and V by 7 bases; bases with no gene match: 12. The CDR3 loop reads CASNAGTGVSSTDTQYF. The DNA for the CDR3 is TGCGCCAGCAACGCCGGGACAGGAGTCTCTAGCACAGATACGCAGTATTTT.

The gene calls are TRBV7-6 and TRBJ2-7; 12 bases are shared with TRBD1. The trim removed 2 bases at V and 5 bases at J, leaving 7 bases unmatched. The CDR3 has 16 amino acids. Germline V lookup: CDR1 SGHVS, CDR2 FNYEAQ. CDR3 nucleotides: TGTGCCAGCAGCTTATATTCGGGGACAGGGGGCAACGAGCAGTACTTC. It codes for CASSLYSGTGGNEQYF.

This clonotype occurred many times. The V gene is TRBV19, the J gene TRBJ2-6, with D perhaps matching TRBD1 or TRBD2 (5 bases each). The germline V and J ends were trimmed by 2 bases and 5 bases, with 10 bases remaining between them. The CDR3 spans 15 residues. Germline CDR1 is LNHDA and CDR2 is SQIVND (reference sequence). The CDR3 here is CASSIQGTRANVLTF. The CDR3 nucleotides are TGTGCCAGTAGTATACAAGGGACCCGGGCCAACGTCCTGACTTTC. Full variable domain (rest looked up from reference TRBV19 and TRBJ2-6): DGGITQSPKYLFRKEGQNVTLSCEQNLNHDAMYWYRQDPGQGLRLIYYSQIVNDFQKGDIAEGYSVSREKKESFPLTVTSAQKNPTAFYLCASSIQGTRANVLTFGAGSRLTVL.